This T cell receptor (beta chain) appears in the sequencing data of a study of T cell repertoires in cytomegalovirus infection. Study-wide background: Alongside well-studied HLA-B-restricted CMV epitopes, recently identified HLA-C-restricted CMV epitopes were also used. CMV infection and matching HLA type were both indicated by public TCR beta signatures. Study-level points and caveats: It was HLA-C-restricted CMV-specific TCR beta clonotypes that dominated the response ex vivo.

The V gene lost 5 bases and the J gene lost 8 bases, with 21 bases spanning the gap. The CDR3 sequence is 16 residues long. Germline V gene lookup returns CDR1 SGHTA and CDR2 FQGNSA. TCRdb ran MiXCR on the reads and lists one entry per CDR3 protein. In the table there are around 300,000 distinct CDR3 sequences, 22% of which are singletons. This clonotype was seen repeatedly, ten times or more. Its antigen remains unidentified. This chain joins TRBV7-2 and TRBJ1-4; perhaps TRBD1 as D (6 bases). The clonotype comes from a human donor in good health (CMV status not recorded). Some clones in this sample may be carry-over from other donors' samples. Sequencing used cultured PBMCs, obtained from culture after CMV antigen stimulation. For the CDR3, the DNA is TGTGCCAGCAGCCCCTCATCGGACAGCTCGAGGGAAAAACTGTTTTTT. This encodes CASSPSSDSSREKLFF.